Presented here are 18 T cell receptor beta chains from one specimen sequenced in a study of T cell responses to AZD1222 COVID-19 vaccine. The data were produced by immunoSEQ multiplex PCR, yet TCRdb's version contains in-frame clones alone and is incomplete. The sample lists 150,000 to 180,000 clones, 80% to 90% occurring once. This material consisted of peripheral blood, taken on day 0 of MenACWY control vaccination. The receptors come from an adult in good health.

This clone appeared a single time. This chain links TRBV5-5 with TRBJ1-5; 7 bases line up with TRBD1. The V segment lost 2 bases and the J segment 8 bases; nucleotides outside the gene matches: 4. CDR3 length: 13 amino acids. Germline CDR1 is SGHKS and CDR2 is YYEKEE (reference sequence). The CDR3 spells CASSFQGDEPQHF. The CDR3 DNA reads as TGTGCCAGCAGCTTTCAGGGGGATGAGCCCCAGCATTTT.

In its sample, this clone was seen a few times. This chain links TRBV16 with TRBJ1-2, with 8 nucleotides matching TRBD1. CDR1 is KGHSY and CDR2 is FQNENV in the germline V gene. The CDR3 runs 15 residues. V lost 6 bases to trimming and J lost 2 bases; unmatched junction nucleotides: 8. This CDR3 reads CASSPGGQGNYGYTF. The CDR3 DNA reads as TGTGCCAGCAGTCCTGGCGGACAGGGAAACTATGGCTACACCTTC.

This rearrangement joins TRBV28 to TRBJ2-7; D is perhaps TRBD1 (6 bases). The V gene lost 3 bases and the J gene lost 2 bases, with 8 bases spanning the gap. This CDR3 has 13 residues. Germline CDR1 reads MDHEN; CDR2 reads SYDVKM. The CDR3, as DNA: TGTGCCAGCAGTTTGGGGGCTGCCTACGAGCAGTACGTC. Its protein product is CASSLGAAYEQYV.

The genes are TRBV16 and TRBJ1-5; D possibly corresponds to TRBD1 (5 bases). CDR1 and CDR2 (germline): KGHSY, FQNENV. This CDR3 contains 15 residues. Trimming left V 8 bases short and J 1 base short, with 15 bases between. In DNA, the CDR3 is TGTGCCAGCTCCCCGGACATTTCGAGCAATCAGCCCCAGCATTTT. Translated, it gives CASSPDISSNQPQHF.

The chain couples TRBV21-1 to TRBJ1-6; TRBD1 is the table's D call, not checked against the DNA. TRBV21-1 is listed as a pseudogene. The CDR3 length is 16 residues. CDR3 amino acids: CASSKALQAGNSPLHF. In DNA form, the CDR3 reads TGTGCCAGCAGCAAAGCGTTACAGGCAGGGAATTCACCCCTCCACTTT.

The CDR3 DNA is TGTGCCAGCAGATGGGGACAGGACGGAGAGCAGTACGTC. Its protein is CASRWGQDGEQYV. The rearrangement joins TRBV2 to TRBJ2-7; TRBD1 matches at 8 bases. The CDR3 has 13 amino acids. J lost 7 bases, V lost 6 bases, and 8 bases had no gene match. Germline V lookup: CDR1 SNHLY, CDR2 FYNNEI.

The V gene is TRBV5-1, the J gene TRBJ1-2; no clear D. CDR1 and CDR2 from the germline V gene are SGHRS and YFSETQ. Between the trimmed V and J ends, which lost 0 bases and 13 bases, there was a span of 16 bases. The CDR3 contains 13 residues. The CDR3 protein is CASSLDAFGRRTF. The DNA of the CDR3 is TGCGCCAGCAGCTTGGATGCGTTCGGGCGACGCACCTTC.

This sequence joins TRBV7-3 and TRBJ2-1, with TRBD1 matching 9 bases. The CDR3 is made up of 16 amino acids. Germline V CDR1 and CDR2: SGHTA, FQGTGA. V shed 5 bases and J 1 base; nucleotides not matched to a gene: 6. The CDR3 bases are TGTGCCAGCAGCAAAACCGGGACAGGGTCCTACAATGAGCAGTTCTTC. This translates into CASSKTGTGSYNEQFF.

The CDR3, as DNA: TGTGCCAGCAGCTTAGATGGCGGGGGGGGCCAGTACTTC. This codes for CASSLDGGGGQYF. The rearrangement links TRBV11-2 to TRBJ2-7, with 9 nucleotides matching TRBD2. V lost 0 bases, J lost 10 bases, and 4 bases stayed unmatched. CDR1 is SGHAT and CDR2 is FQNNGV in the germline V gene. The CDR3 totals 13 residues.

This clone was recorded only once. This sequence joins TRBV6-6 and TRBJ1-2, with 7 bases lining up with TRBD1. The V segment lost 0 bases and the J segment 4 bases; nucleotides outside the gene matches: 8. Per the germline V gene, CDR1 is MNHNY and CDR2 is SVGAGI (reference sequence). This CDR3 has 16 residues. The CDR3 loop reads CASSYSFGQETYGYTF. CDR3 coding DNA: TGTGCCAGCAGTTACTCTTTTGGACAGGAGACCTATGGCTACACCTTC.

This clone was detected only once. The chain combines TRBV5-1 with TRBJ2-2; D is perhaps TRBD1 (6 bases). CDR1 SGHRS and CDR2 YFSETQ come from the germline V gene. The CDR3 has 14 residues. Deletions cut 4 bases from V and 2 bases from J, with 9 bases between. CDR3 residues: CASSEGQNTGELFF. DNA of the CDR3: TGCGCCAGCAGCGAGGGACAAAACACCGGGGAGCTGTTTTTT.

The gene calls are TRBV7-2 and TRBJ2-1; D possibly uses TRBD1 or TRBD2 (5 bases each). Trimming shortened V by 4 bases and J by 10 bases, and 14 bases separated the two germline ends. The CDR3 spans 13 residues. Germline CDR1 is SGHTA and CDR2 is FQGNSA. CDR3 sequence reads: CASSSHLRDEQFF. Written as DNA, the CDR3 is TGTGCCAGCAGCTCCCACCTTCGGGACGAGCAGTTCTTC.

The V call is TRBV4-2, the J call TRBJ2-3, with 9 bases matching TRBD2. CDR1 LGHNA and CDR2 YNFKEQ come from the germline V gene. This CDR3 has 14 residues. Losses at the gene ends were 7 bases for V and 0 bases for J; bases not matched to a gene: 2. The CDR3: CASNLAGSTDTQYF. The CDR3 DNA sequence: TGTGCCAGCAACCTAGCGGGGAGCACAGATACGCAGTATTTT.

This clone was seen at least ten times. J is TRBJ2-7 and V is TRBV7-2; D may be TRBD1 (6 bases). CDR3 size: 14 residues. Germline V CDR1 and CDR2: SGHTA, FQGNSA. V gave up 3 bases and J gave up 6 bases, with 15 bases separating them. The DNA of the CDR3 is TGTGCCAGCAGCTTCGGGAACAGGGCCTCCGAGCAGTACTTC. Amino acid sequence: CASSFGNRASEQYF.

In DNA, the CDR3 is TGTGCCTGGAGTGTGACTATAAATTTCTCTGGGGCCAACGTCCTGACTTTC. This translates into CAWSVTINFSGANVLTF. J is TRBJ2-6 and V is TRBV30; possible D gene TRBD2, 5 bases. This CDR3 is built from 17 residues. V was shortened by 0 bases and J by 0 bases, with 12 bases between the two germline ends. Germline V lookup: CDR1 GTSNPN, CDR2 SVGIG (reference sequence). The entire variable domain, with the rest obtained from reference TRBV30 and TRBJ2-6, is as follows: SQTIHQWPATLVQPVGSPLSLECTVEGTSNPNLYWYRQAAGRGLQLLFYSVGIGQISSEVPQNLSASRPQDRQFILSSKKLLLSDSGFYLCAWSVTINFSGANVLTFGAGSRLTVL.

The chain uses TRBV6-5 and TRBJ2-7; D may be TRBD2 (5 bases). The CDR3 is 14 amino acids. The V end lost 0 bases, the J end lost 2 bases, and 8 bases lay between the germline ends. Germline V gene sequence: CDR1 MNHEY, CDR2 SVGAGI. The CDR3: CASSYSGETYEQYF. CDR3 DNA sequence: TGTGCCAGCAGTTACTCGGGAGAAACCTACGAGCAGTACTTC.

The chain has TRBV5-6 and TRBJ1-1, with 7 bases identical to TRBD1. Looked up from germline, CDR1 is SGHDT and CDR2 is YYEEEE. The CDR3 runs to 12 residues. Trimming at V came to 5 bases and at J to 4 bases, leaving 2 bases not matched to a gene. CDR3 DNA sequence: TGTGCCAGCAGGACAGGGTTCACTGAAGCTTTCTTT. Protein sequence: CASRTGFTEAFF.

The rearrangement links TRBV6-5 to TRBJ1-1; 7 nucleotides match TRBD1. This CDR3 is built from 14 residues. Germline-derived CDR1 and CDR2 are MNHEY and SVGAGI. Trimming removed 2 bases from V and 2 bases from J; junction bases left unmatched: 2. This chain's CDR3 is CASSYGTVNTEAFF. The CDR3 DNA reads as TGTGCCAGCAGTTACGGGACAGTCAACACTGAAGCTTTCTTT.